This passage covers 6 T cell receptor beta chains from one sample sequenced in a study of read filtering for tumor transcriptome and immune sequencing. This library used roughly 430 ng RNA and molecular barcoded adaptors spanning alpha/delta and beta/gamma chains. MiXCR, run by TCRdb on the reads, gives a single entry per CDR3 protein. The sample lists 60,000 to 80,000 distinct CDR3 sequences, approximately 15% occurring once. Sequenced input: a population of CD138-negative cells sorted from bone marrow. Receptors originate from a donor over 35 with multiple myeloma.

This clonotype has a count of ten or more. The chain links TRBV5-6 to TRBJ1-1; D is unclear. CDR3 length: 14 residues. Germline V CDR1 and CDR2: SGHDT, YYEEEE. The V gene lost 4 bases and the J gene lost 3 bases, with 13 bases spanning the gap. For the CDR3, the DNA is TGTGCCAGCAGCACCCGACGCTTGGACACTGAAGCTTTCTTT. This translates into CASSTRRLDTEAFF. Based on the CDR3 plus reference TRBV5-6 and TRBJ1-1, the full variable domain is DAGVTQSPTHLIKTRGQQVTLRCSPKSGHDTVSWYQQALGQGPQFIFQYYEEEERQRGNFPDRFSGHQFPNYSSELNVNALLLGDSALYLCASSTRRLDTEAFFGQGTRLTVV.

On this clonotype itself: A much bigger clone sits one base away, suggesting this may be a read error. The chain carries TRBV4-3 and TRBJ2-5, with TRBD1 as a possible D gene (6 bases). The germline V gene encodes CDR1 LGHNA and CDR2 YSLEER. This CDR3 has 15 residues. The CDR3 loop reads CAGSQGTGPQETQYF. In nucleotides, the CDR3 is TGCGCCGGCAGCCAAGGAACAGGGCCTCAAGAGACCCAGTACTTC.

This clonotype was observed a handful of times. Relative to the germline gene, one junction end is altered; a read error may explain this. The V and J genes are TRBV20-1 and TRBJ2-7; D is possibly TRBD2 (5 bases). There are 11 residues in the CDR3. The germline CDR1 and CDR2 sequences are DFQATT and SNEGSKA (reference sequence). CDR3 sequence: CSARSLKSGNF. CDR3 nucleotide sequence: TGCAGTGCTAGATCCCTTAAAAGCGGAAACTTC.

Of note for this clonotype: The germline gene is not matched at one end of the junction; a read error may be the cause. V gene TRBV3-1 combines with J gene TRBJ1-4; 9 bases agree with TRBD1. Germline values: CDR1 LGHDT, CDR2 YNNKEL (reference sequence). The CDR3 totals 17 residues. The DNA of the CDR3 is TGTGCCAGCAGCCAAGGGGCTACGACAGGGGGAGGTGAAAAACTGCTTTTT. It specifies CASSQGATTGGGEKLLF.

This clonotype was counted many times. The chain combines TRBV2 with TRBJ2-1; D ambiguous. There are 15 residues in the CDR3. V lost 4 bases to trimming and J lost 4 bases, with 14 bases between them. CDR1 is SNHLY and CDR2 is FYNNEI in the germline V gene. The CDR3 loop reads CASSASHGMYNEQFF. The CDR3 DNA reads as TGTGCCAGCAGTGCGAGTCATGGGATGTACAATGAGCAGTTCTTC.

This clonotype was counted between two and nine times. A read error may be the cause here, since a much bigger clone is one base away. The chain employs TRBV25-1 and TRBJ2-7, with 12 bases fitting TRBD1. With V trimmed by 10 bases and J by 2 bases, 6 bases remained unmatched. The CDR3 is made up of 14 amino acids. The V gene's germline CDR1 is MGHDK and CDR2 SYGVNS. The CDR3 loop reads CATWDRGHPYEQYF. The CDR3 DNA reads TGTGCCACCTGGGACAGGGGGCACCCCTACGAGCAGTACTTC.